This T cell receptor beta chain was found in a study of T-cell reconstitution after alpha-beta-depleted transplantation in children. Trimming took off 3 bases at V and 1 base at J, with 10 bases between the two ends. Germline CDR1 is DFQATT and CDR2 is SNEGSKA (reference sequence). This CDR3 spans 14 amino acids. TCRbeta library preparation incorporated unique molecular identifiers. TCRdb processed the PCR reads anew with MiXCR; each CDR3 protein has one entry. The sample contains over 300,000 distinct CDR3 sequences, over 9% of which appear only once. This chain joins TRBV20-1 and TRBJ2-1, with unresolved D. The receptor's source is a human donor who donated a stem cell graft to a child with acute lymphoblastic leukemia. This specimen was PBMCs from the stem cell graft donor, taken from the stem cell graft. The CDR3 loop is CSASIYGSYNEQFF. The CDR3, as DNA: TGCAGTGCTAGTATTTACGGATCCTACAATGAGCAGTTCTTC.